This T cell receptor beta chain comes out of a study of T cells in Graves' hyperthyroidism and ophthalmopathy (dated by TCRdb to about 2019). Regarding the research as a whole: TCR V-J signatures able to tell the groups apart were searched for in a discovery cohort of 90 to 100 patients, of whom 43 had Graves' ophthalmopathy and 57 had stable Graves' hyperthyroidism. Whether ophthalmopathy could be predicted prospectively was tested in an independent validation cohort made up of approximately 19 hyperthyroidism patients plus 17 patients who later progressed to ophthalmopathy. The 100 discovery patients were divided at random into training and test sets in a 7:3 ratio. In more than 5 Graves' hyperthyroidism patients, the study also compared T-cell repertoires from thyroid tissue with T-cell repertoires from blood. Once sampling was done, hyperthyroidism patients were given methimazole at a starting dose of 30 mg daily, whereas ophthalmopathy patients were given high-dose intravenous methylprednisolone. TCR Vbeta CDR3 sequencing of fewer than 150 peripheral blood samples (fewer than 45 ophthalmopathy, 70 to 85 hyperthyroidism and roughly 17 progressor patients) is reported in the paper.

The TCR beta CDR3 regions were amplified from the RNA transcripts. The TCR CDR3 was subjected to a first round of RT-PCR using the HTBI primer set and the Qiagen OneStep RT-PCR kit. Libraries were constructed in a second round of multiplex PCR, after which size selection and purification were carried out. Libraries were sequenced paired-end with 100 bp reads on an Illumina HiSeq2000. From the authors' description of their analysis: SOAPnuke was used to process the raw data, throwing out any read that contained adapters or uncalled bases, had a mean Phred below 15, or lacked an exact constant-primer or identifier match. High-quality paired reads were merged with COPE v1.2.5, and unique nucleotide sequences were defined as clonotypes. Clonotypes were aligned to IMGT TRBV, TRBD and TRBJ reference segments using MiTCR v1.1. The analysis included only V-J combinations with a frequency above 0.0001, which together covered roughly 99% of the repertoires. The TCS score was defined as the ratio of F50 (clonal expansion) to E x V (chaos), calculated using BLOSUM62-based TCRdist between CDR3 peptides within each V-J. Welch's t-statistics and random forest reduced 450 to 600 V-J features to 13, which were used in a naive Bayes classifier (R e1071). In TCRdb, the public reads were trimmed at Q25 with fastp and aligned with MiXCR, with productive beta chains retained. Every entry covers one CDR3 protein and lists the most common genes and DNA from its rows. These V and J calls are TCRdb output, not the study's own analysis. Here the sample has about 540,000 distinct CDR3 sequences; 35% to 55% occur a single time. Roughly 8.2% of the sample lies in the top ten.

Beyond this particular receptor, the publication reports: A 13 V-J signature model separated ophthalmopathy from stable hyperthyroidism, with about 88% sensitivity and about 81% specificity in cross-validation and 80%/75% in testing. Most expanded thyroid clonotypes (frequency above 0.001) were also detected in blood, suggesting blood repertoires may reflect thyroid immune responses. Sample size was not statistically predetermined, and blinding of investigators to group allocation was not performed. In validation, the model predicted progression to ophthalmopathy a median of roughly 6.5 months before onset, with approximately 71% sensitivity and about 72% specificity.

Stable Graves' hyperthyroidism was defined as the absence of progression to ophthalmopathy over 18 months of follow-up. The hyperthyroidism patients were between 18 and 65 years old and newly diagnosed, with a disease duration of less than 2 months. The study excluded patients with uncontrolled infections, other autoimmune diseases, pregnancy or lactation. Diagnoses were established on the basis of clinical symptoms, serum thyroxine and TRAb, thyroid ultrasound, and orbital computed tomography. Total RNA was extracted using Trizol reagent, and RNA quality was assessed on an Agilent 2100 Bioanalyzer. Remarks on this clonotype: It lacks a known antigen. Mismatch with germline at one junction end may stem from a read error.

The germline V gene (reference sequence) sets CDR1 to WNHNN and CDR2 to SYGVQD. Including cysteine and phenylalanine, the CDR3 has 16 amino acids. CDR3 DNA is the only sequence kept; it has 48 bases, read in frame from the first base. This sequence was found in a woman aged 18-35 years with Graves' hyperthyroidism. Donor details come from another sample of the same person, matched by shared clones. Recombination connected TRBV10-1 to TRBJ2-2; the junction holds 14 bases that match TRBD2. The sample consisted of peripheral blood or thyroid tissue (not recorded which). The DNA is as follows: TGCGCCAGCAGTCGACTAGCGGGAGGGCGGACCGGGGAGCCGTTTTTT. Its coded protein is CASSRLAGGRTGEPFF.